This T cell receptor beta chain was profiled in a study of T cells in Graves' hyperthyroidism and ophthalmopathy. Study context: The blood sample was taken at first diagnosis, before treatment began. Notes on the study in general: Ophthalmopathy and stable hyperthyroidism were separated by a 13 V-J model.

Germline assignment: CDR1 SGHDN and CDR2 FVKESK. The CDR3 is made up of 14 amino acids. Trimming left V 6 bases short and J 7 bases short, with 18 bases between. Using RNA transcripts as the source, TCR beta CDR3 regions were amplified. The HTBI primer set was used in a first-round RT-PCR of the TCR CDR3. MiXCR was run by TCRdb on the multiplex PCR reads, yielding one entry per CDR3 protein. Seen here are nearly 600,000 distinct CDR3 sequences, approximately 15% observed once, and the top ten hold roughly 7%. Each person with ophthalmopathy scored at least 3 on the Clinical Activity Score, reached NOSPECS grade 4 or higher, and had been ill under 3 months. This clonotype has only a few counts. Its antigen remains unknown.

The genes are TRBV14 and TRBJ1-2; D not resolved. The sequenced sample was blood. The source of this sequence is a woman aged 18-35 years with Graves' ophthalmopathy. The CDR3 region is CASRRSTDLLGYTF. As DNA, the CDR3 is TGTGCCAGCAGACGCAGTACAGATCTACTTGGCTACACCTTC.